This passage covers 19 T cell receptor beta chains from one sample sequenced in a study of cytomegalovirus exposure and HLA in healthy donors. Here immunoSEQ multiplex PCR was the method, and the copy in TCRdb shows in-frame clones only, minus some. The sample holds 160,000 or so clones, 80% to 90% seen once. The sequencing sample was made of PBMCs. The source is a woman in her 30s in good health and CMV-seronegative.

The chain has TRBV2 and TRBJ2-3, with a weak D call TRBD1 (6 bases). Per germline, CDR1 SNHLY and CDR2 FYNNEI. Trimming cost V 5 bases and J 3 bases, with 12 bases left between them. The CDR3 contains 14 residues. In DNA, the CDR3 is TGTGCCAGCAGTACAGGGTGGGGTACAGATACGCAGTATTTT. It codes for CASSTGWGTDTQYF.

The genes are TRBV30 and TRBJ1-1, with a tentative D call TRBD1 (6 bases). V shed 3 bases and J shed 7 bases, with 9 bases lying between them. The CDR3 consists of 11 residues. Germline lookup yields CDR1 GTSNPN and CDR2 SVGIG (reference sequence). CDR3 amino acids: CAWRTGLEAFF. The CDR3 DNA reads as TGTGCCTGGAGGACAGGACTTGAAGCTTTCTTT.

The V and J genes are TRBV7-9 and TRBJ1-2; D ambiguous. The CDR3 loop spans 15 amino acids. Germline V gene data show CDR1 as SEHNR and CDR2 as FQNEAQ (reference sequence). Trimming took off 3 bases at V and 4 bases at J, with 15 bases between the two ends. Written as DNA, the CDR3 is TGTGCCAGCAGCTTGATGTCACGGGGTTCCTATGGCTACACCTTC. Translation: CASSLMSRGSYGYTF.

The gene calls are TRBV6-6 and TRBJ1-5; no clear D. Germline-derived CDR1 and CDR2 are MNHNY and SVGAGI (reference sequence). CDR3 size: 15 residues. Between the trimmed V and J ends, which lost 0 bases and 7 bases, there was a span of 13 bases. The CDR3 DNA reads as TGTGCCAGCAGTTACTCGGGAGGGTCCCAACAGCCCCAGCATTTT. It codes for CASSYSGGSQQPQHF.

The chain is built from TRBV4-1 and TRBJ1-2; D remains unclear. Between the trimmed V and J ends, which lost 1 base and 8 bases, there was a span of 14 bases. The germline V gene encodes CDR1 MGHRA and CDR2 YSYEKL. The CDR3 has 14 amino acids. Here the CDR3 reads CASSQVRTAGGYTF. The CDR3 nucleotides are TGCGCCAGCAGCCAAGTGAGGACGGCGGGGGGCTACACCTTC.

The V call is TRBV25-1, the J call TRBJ1-5; D is undetermined. The germline gives CDR1 MGHDK, CDR2 SYGVNS. This CDR3 comprises 17 residues. V was cut by 3 bases and J by 1 base, with 16 bases left in between. CDR3 nucleotides: TGTGCCAGCAGTGACCTCTTAGCGGGGATGAGCAATCAGCCCCAGCATTTT. Protein sequence: CASSDLLAGMSNQPQHF.

The chain recombines TRBV5-1 with TRBJ1-4; 7 positions agree with TRBD1. The CDR3 has 15 amino acids. Trimming cost V 5 bases and J 4 bases; bases outside gene matches: 8. Germline values: CDR1 SGHRS, CDR2 YFSETQ. The CDR3 region is CASRATGTDNEKLFF. CDR3 nucleotides: TGCGCCAGCAGAGCCACCGGGACAGATAATGAAAAACTGTTTTTT.

This chain links TRBV21-1 with TRBJ1-2; the table's D call TRBD1 went unverified against the DNA. TRBV21-1 represents a pseudogene. The CDR3 has 17 residues. The CDR3, as DNA: TGTGCCAGCAGCAAATTGGTCCAGGGACAGGGGATCGGTGGCTACACCTTC. Translated: CASSKLVQGQGIGGYTF.

This rearrangement joins TRBV7-9 to TRBJ2-6; TRBD1 matches 8 bases. Germline CDR1 reads SEHNR; CDR2 reads FQNEAQ (reference sequence). After removal of 5 bases from V and 3 bases from J, the junction contained 6 bases not matched to a gene. The CDR3 is 16 amino acids. CDR3 protein: CASSIGRGRGANVLTF. DNA for the CDR3: TGTGCCAGCAGCATTGGCAGGGGGCGTGGGGCCAACGTCCTGACTTTC.

The chain couples TRBV29-1 to TRBJ2-1; TRBD2 aligns across 8 bases. Germline values: CDR1 SQVTM, CDR2 ANQGSEA. V trimming: 4 bases; J trimming: 0 bases; junction bases outside the gene matches: 14. This CDR3 is built from 18 residues. The CDR3, as DNA: TGCAGCGTTGGGGGGGGGACTAGGCCCTTGAGCTCCTACAATGAGCAGTTCTTC. Its translation is CSVGGGTRPLSSYNEQFF.

The chain recombines TRBV4-2 with TRBJ2-7, with TRBD2 matching 10 bases. Per germline, CDR1 LGHNA and CDR2 YNFKEQ. With V trimmed by 4 bases and J by 2 bases, 5 bases remained unmatched. The CDR3 is 15 residues long. The CDR3 coding sequence is TGTGCCAGCAGCCCCCTAGCGGGGGCTGCCTACGAGCAGTACTTC. This encodes CASSPLAGAAYEQYF.

J is TRBJ1-4 and V is TRBV27, with TRBD1 as a possible D gene (5 bases). V lost 0 bases to trimming and J lost 7 bases, with 12 bases between them. Germline CDR1 reads MNHEY; CDR2 reads SMNVEV (reference sequence). The CDR3 consists of 15 residues. DNA of the CDR3: TGTGCCAGCAGTTTATCTCAGGGTTTTGGTGAAAAACTGTTTTTT. It specifies CASSLSQGFGEKLFF.

The chain has TRBV2 and TRBJ1-5; the D gene is possibly TRBD1 (6 bases). Between the trimmed V and J ends, which lost 5 bases and 2 bases, there was a span of 19 bases. The CDR3 contains 17 residues. Germline V gene lookup returns CDR1 SNHLY and CDR2 FYNNEI. The CDR3 spells CASSPRGEGMGNQPQHF. CDR3 nucleotide sequence: TGTGCCAGCAGTCCAAGGGGGGAGGGGATGGGCAATCAGCCCCAGCATTTT.

The CDR3 region is CASSLAEIHNSPLHF. The CDR3 nucleotides are TGTGCCAGCAGCTTGGCAGAAATACATAATTCACCCCTCCACTTT. The rearrangement links TRBV7-2 to TRBJ1-6, with D uncertain. V was pared by 3 bases and J by 5 bases, with 11 bases between. CDR1 and CDR2 (germline): SGHTA, FQGNSA. The CDR3 is 15 amino acids.

The chain couples TRBV4-3 to TRBJ2-3, with 8 bases matching TRBD2. CDR1 LGHNA and CDR2 YSLEER come from the germline V gene. Trimming took 0 bases from V and 4 from J; bases not matched to a gene: 6. This CDR3 comprises 16 residues. This CDR3 reads CASSQDTGGGPDTQYF. CDR3 coding DNA: TGCGCCAGCAGCCAAGATACCGGGGGGGGACCAGATACGCAGTATTTT.

This sequence joins TRBV4-1 and TRBJ1-1; D gene ambiguous. Germline V gives CDR1 MGHRA, CDR2 YSYEKL. The CDR3 is 11 residues long. Trimming removed 1 base from V and 11 bases from J, with 8 bases in between. The CDR3 nucleotides read TGCGCCAGCAGCCAAGGAGATGGTGCTTTCTTT. Residues: CASSQGDGAFF.

The chain links TRBV5-1 to TRBJ1-1, with a tentative D call TRBD1 (6 bases). CDR1 and CDR2 (germline): SGHRS, YFSETQ. V was clipped by 7 bases and J by 2 bases, with 12 bases between them. This CDR3 is built from 13 residues. The DNA of the CDR3 is TGCGCCAGCCGGGAGGGGGTAAACACTGAAGCTTTCTTT. As protein: CASREGVNTEAFF. Full variable domain (remainder filled in from reference TRBV5-1 and TRBJ1-1): KAGVTQTPRYLIKTRGQQVTLSCSPISGHRSVSWYQQTPGQGLQFLFEYFSETQRNKGNFPGRFSGRQFSNSRSEMNVSTLELGDSALYLCASREGVNTEAFFGQGTRLTVV.

The CDR3 DNA reads TGTGCCAGCAGGGAAACAGGGGGCGCGTTGAATTCACCCCTCCACTTT. Translating it yields CASRETGGALNSPLHF. The genes are TRBV27 and TRBJ1-6; TRBD1 matches at 9 bases. This CDR3 comprises 16 residues. V trimming: 6 bases; J trimming: 7 bases; junction bases outside the gene matches: 10. In germline, CDR1 is MNHEY, CDR2 SMNVEV (reference sequence).

The rearrangement uses TRBV27 and TRBJ1-1; D unresolved. The germline gives CDR1 MNHEY, CDR2 SMNVEV (reference sequence). The germline V and J ends were trimmed by 3 bases and 1 base, with 36 bases remaining between them. The CDR3 is 23 residues long. CDR3 loop: CASSFGDLNSNVTVCYPNTEAFF. For the CDR3, the DNA is TGTGCCAGCAGTTTCGGAGATTTGAATTCGAACGTTACTGTGTGTTACCCGAACACTGAAGCTTTCTTT.